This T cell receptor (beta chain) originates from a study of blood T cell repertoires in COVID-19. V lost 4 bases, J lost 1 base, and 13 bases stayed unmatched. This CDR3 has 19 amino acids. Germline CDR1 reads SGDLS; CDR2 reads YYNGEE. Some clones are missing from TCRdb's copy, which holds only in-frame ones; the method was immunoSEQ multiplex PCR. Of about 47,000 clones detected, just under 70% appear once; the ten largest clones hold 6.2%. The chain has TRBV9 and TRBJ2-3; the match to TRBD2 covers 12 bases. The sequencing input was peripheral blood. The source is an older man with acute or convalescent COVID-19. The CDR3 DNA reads TGTGCCAGCAGCCTGACAGGGCTAGCGGGGGGGCCCGGCACAGATACGCAGTATTTT. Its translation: CASSLTGLAGGPGTDTQYF.